The 6 T cell receptor beta chains reported below all come from one sample, sequenced in a study of T cell changes during pregnancy in multiple sclerosis. Sequencing was performed with immunoSEQ multiplex PCR; in TCRdb, only in-frame clones are kept and a portion is missing. The sample lists tens of thousands of clones; 85% to 95% were seen once. Material: peripheral blood, obtained in the third trimester of pregnancy. Every receptor here comes from a female donor in good health, enrolled as a control in a pregnancy study.

This clone turned up a few times. At one boundary the junction diverges from the germline segment, which might be a read error. The chain carries TRBV19 and TRBJ1-3; 10 bases are a match to TRBD1. Germline V gives CDR1 LNHDA, CDR2 SQIVND (reference sequence). The CDR3 covers 15 residues. The CDR3 is CASRRQGASGDTIYF. In nucleotides, the CDR3 is TGTGCCAGTAGGAGACAGGGGGCCTCTGGAGACACCATATATTTT.

The V and J genes are TRBV29-1 and TRBJ1-1; D possibly corresponds to TRBD1 (5 bases). The V and J ends lost 6 bases and 3 bases respectively, with 14 bases between them. Germline CDR1 and CDR2: SQVTM and ANQGSEA. The CDR3 covers 13 residues. The CDR3 nucleotides are TGCAGCGTAGGAAGACAGACCGACACTGAAGCTTTCTTT. Its protein is CSVGRQTDTEAFF.

This clone was counted between two and nine times. This chain joins TRBV29-1 and TRBJ2-1; TRBD2 agrees at 13 bases. Trimming at V came to 2 bases and at J to 4 bases, leaving 8 bases not matched to a gene. This CDR3 is 17 amino acids long. Germline V gene sequence: CDR1 SQVTM, CDR2 ANQGSEA. CDR3 nucleotides: TGCAGCGTTGAAAGGACTAGCGGGAGTTGGGGGTACAATGAGCAGTTCTTC. The encoded protein is CSVERTSGSWGYNEQFF.

This chain links TRBV11-2 with TRBJ1-5; 7 bases agree with TRBD1. Germline V gene lookup returns CDR1 SGHAT and CDR2 FQNNGV. V shed 5 bases, J shed 7 bases, and the junction held 14 bases outside the gene matches. This CDR3 is 16 amino acids long. The CDR3 bases are TGTGCCAGCAGCGAGATCGAGGGGGCCGGCAGACAGCCCCAGCATTTT. It codes for CASSEIEGAGRQPQHF.

The gene calls are TRBV5-1 and TRBJ1-5, with D possibly matching TRBD1 (6 bases). In germline, CDR1 is SGHRS, CDR2 YFSETQ. CDR3 length: 15 residues. V gave up 4 bases and J gave up 5 bases, with 16 bases separating them. The DNA of the CDR3 is TGCGCCAGCAGCGCCAGGGGATTACTATATCAGCCCCAGCATTTT. Translating gives CASSARGLLYQPQHF.

The chain is built from TRBV7-2 and TRBJ1-5; no definite D call. Germline V gives CDR1 SGHTA, CDR2 FQGNSA. CDR3 length: 15 amino acids. V lost 4 bases and J 3 bases, leaving 13 bases between the germline ends. CDR3 nucleotides: TGTGCCAGCAGCTACGGGGTGGGAGTCAATCAGCCCCAGCATTTT. This translates into CASSYGVGVNQPQHF.